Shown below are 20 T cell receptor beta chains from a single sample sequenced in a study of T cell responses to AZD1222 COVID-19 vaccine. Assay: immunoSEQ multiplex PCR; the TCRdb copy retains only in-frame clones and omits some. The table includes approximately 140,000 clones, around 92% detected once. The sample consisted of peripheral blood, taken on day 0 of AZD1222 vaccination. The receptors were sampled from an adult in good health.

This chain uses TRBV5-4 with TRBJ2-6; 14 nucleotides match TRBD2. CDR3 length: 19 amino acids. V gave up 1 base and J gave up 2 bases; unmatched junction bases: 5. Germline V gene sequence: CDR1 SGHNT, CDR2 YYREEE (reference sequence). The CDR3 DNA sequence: TGTGCCAGCAGCTTGTCGGGACTAGCGGGGGTAGCTGGGGCCAACGTCCTGACTTTC. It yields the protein CASSLSGLAGVAGANVLTF. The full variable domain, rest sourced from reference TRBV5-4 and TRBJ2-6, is ETGVTQSPTHLIKTRGQQVTLRCSSQSGHNTVSWYQQALGQGPQFIFQYYREEENGRGNFPPRFSGLQFPNYSSELNVNALELDDSALYLCASSLSGLAGVAGANVLTFGAGSRLTVL.

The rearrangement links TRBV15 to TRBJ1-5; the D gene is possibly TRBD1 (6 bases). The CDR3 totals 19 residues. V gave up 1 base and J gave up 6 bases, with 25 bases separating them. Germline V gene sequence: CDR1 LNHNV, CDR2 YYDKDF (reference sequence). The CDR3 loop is CATSRVQATHRVGSQPQHF. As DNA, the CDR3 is TGTGCCACCAGCAGAGTCCAAGCCACACACAGGGTCGGGAGTCAGCCCCAGCATTTT.

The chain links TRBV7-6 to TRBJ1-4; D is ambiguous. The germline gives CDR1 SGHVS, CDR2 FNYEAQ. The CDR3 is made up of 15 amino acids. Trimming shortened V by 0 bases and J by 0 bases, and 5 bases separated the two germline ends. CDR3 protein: CASSLAAATNEKLFF. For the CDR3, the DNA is TGTGCCAGCAGCTTAGCGGCTGCAACTAATGAAAAACTGTTTTTT.

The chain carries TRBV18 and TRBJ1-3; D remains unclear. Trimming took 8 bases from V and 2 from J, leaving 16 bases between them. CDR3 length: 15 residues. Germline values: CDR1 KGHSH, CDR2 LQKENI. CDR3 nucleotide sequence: TGTGCCAGCACCCCGGCCTATTTCGCTGGAAACACCATATATTTT. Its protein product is CASTPAYFAGNTIYF.

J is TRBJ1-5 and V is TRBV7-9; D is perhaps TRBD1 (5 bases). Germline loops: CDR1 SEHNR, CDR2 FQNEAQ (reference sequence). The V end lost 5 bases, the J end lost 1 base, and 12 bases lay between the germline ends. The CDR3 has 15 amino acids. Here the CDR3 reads CASSPGGSSNQPQHF. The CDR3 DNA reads TGTGCCAGCAGCCCTGGGGGGAGCAGCAATCAGCCCCAGCATTTT.

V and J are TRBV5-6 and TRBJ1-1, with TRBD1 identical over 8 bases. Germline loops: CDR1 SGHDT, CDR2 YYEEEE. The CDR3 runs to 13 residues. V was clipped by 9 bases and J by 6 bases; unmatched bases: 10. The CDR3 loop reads CATFRTGFPEAFF. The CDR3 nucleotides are TGTGCCACCTTTCGGACAGGGTTTCCTGAAGCTTTCTTT.

Here the CDR3 reads CASSSVGTSTDTQYF. The DNA of the CDR3 is TGTGCCAGCAGCTCCGTTGGGACATCCACAGATACGCAGTATTTT. The V gene is TRBV7-8, the J gene TRBJ2-3; D possibly corresponds to TRBD1 (6 bases). Germline assignment: CDR1 SGHVS and CDR2 FQNEAQ. The CDR3 spans 15 residues. V shed 4 bases and J shed 2 bases, with 13 bases lying between them.

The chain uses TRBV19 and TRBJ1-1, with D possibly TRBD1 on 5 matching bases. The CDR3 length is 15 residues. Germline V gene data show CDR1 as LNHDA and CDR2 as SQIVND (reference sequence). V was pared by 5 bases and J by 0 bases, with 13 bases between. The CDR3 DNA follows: TGTGCCAGTAGTTCCTTGACGGACATGAACACTGAAGCTTTCTTT. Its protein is CASSSLTDMNTEAFF. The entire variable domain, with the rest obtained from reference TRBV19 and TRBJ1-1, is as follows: DGGITQSPKYLFRKEGQNVTLSCEQNLNHDAMYWYRQDPGQGLRLIYYSQIVNDFQKGDIAEGYSVSREKKESFPLTVTSAQKNPTAFYLCASSSLTDMNTEAFFGQGTRLTVV.

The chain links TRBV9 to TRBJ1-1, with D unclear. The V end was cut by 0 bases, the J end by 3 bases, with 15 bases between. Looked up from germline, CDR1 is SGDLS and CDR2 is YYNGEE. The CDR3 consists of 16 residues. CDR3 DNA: TGTGCCAGCAGCGTAGAGGTCACCCTAGGAGACACTGAAGCTTTCTTT. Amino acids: CASSVEVTLGDTEAFF.

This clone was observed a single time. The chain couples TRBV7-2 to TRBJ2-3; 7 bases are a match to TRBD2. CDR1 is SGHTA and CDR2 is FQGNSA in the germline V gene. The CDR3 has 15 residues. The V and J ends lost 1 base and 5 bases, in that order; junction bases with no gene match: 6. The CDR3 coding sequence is TGTGCCAGCAGCTTAGGGGGGAGGGCCCTAGATACGCAGTATTTT. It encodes CASSLGGRALDTQYF. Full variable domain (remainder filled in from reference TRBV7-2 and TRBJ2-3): GAGVSQSPSNKVTEKGKDVELRCDPISGHTALYWYRQSLGQGLEFLIYFQGNSAPDKSGLPSDRFSAERTGGSVSTLTIQRTQQEDSAVYLCASSLGGRALDTQYFGPGTRLTVL.

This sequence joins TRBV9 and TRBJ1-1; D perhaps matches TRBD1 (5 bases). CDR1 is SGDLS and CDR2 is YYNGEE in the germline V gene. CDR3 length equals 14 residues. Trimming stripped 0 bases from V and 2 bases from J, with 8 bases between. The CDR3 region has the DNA TGTGCCAGCAGCGTAGGGGGCTCCAACACTGAAGCTTTCTTT. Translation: CASSVGGSNTEAFF.

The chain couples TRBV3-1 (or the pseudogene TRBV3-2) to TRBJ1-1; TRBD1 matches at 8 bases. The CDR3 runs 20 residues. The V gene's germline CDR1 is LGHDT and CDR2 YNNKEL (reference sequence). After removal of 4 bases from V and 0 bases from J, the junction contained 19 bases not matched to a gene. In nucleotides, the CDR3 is TGTGCCAGCAGCCCCTCGGGACAGGTTAAGGGGTACGGTATGAACACTGAAGCTTTCTTT. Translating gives CASSPSGQVKGYGMNTEAFF.

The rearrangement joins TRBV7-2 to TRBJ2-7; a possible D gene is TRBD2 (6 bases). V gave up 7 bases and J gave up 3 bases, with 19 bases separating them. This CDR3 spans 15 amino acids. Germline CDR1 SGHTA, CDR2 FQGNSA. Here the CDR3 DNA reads TGTGCCAGCACCGTAGCCCCTAGCGTCGGCTACGAGCAGTACTTC. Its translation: CASTVAPSVGYEQYF.

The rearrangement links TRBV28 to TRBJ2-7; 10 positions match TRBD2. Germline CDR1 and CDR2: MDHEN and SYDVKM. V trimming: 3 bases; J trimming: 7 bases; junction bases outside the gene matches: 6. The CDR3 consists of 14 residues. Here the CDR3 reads CASSLISGRDEQYF. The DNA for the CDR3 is TGTGCCAGCAGTTTGATCAGCGGGAGGGATGAGCAGTACTTC.

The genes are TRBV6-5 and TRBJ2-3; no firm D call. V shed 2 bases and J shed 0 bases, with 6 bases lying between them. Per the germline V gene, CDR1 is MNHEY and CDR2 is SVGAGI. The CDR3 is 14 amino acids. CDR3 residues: CASSYDRSTDTQYF. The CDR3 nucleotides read TGTGCCAGCAGTTACGACCGTAGCACAGATACGCAGTATTTT.

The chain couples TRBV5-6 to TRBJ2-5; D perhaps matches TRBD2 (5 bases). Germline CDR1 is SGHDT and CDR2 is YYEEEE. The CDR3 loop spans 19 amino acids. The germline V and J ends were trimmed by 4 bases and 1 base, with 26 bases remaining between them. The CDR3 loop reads CASSPALGLGDIIQETQYF. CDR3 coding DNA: TGTGCCAGCAGCCCCGCCCTTGGACTGGGCGACATCATCCAAGAGACCCAGTACTTC.

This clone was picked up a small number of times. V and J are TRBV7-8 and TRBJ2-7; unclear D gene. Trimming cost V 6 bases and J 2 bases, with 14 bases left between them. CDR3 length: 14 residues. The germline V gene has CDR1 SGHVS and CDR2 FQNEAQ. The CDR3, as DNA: TGTGCCAGCAGATCTGATGGGTACCCCTACGAGCAGTACTTC. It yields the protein CASRSDGYPYEQYF. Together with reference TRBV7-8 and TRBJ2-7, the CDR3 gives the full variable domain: GAGVSQSPRYKVAKRGQDVALRCDPISGHVSLFWYQQALGQGPEFLTYFQNEAQLDKSGLPSDRFFAERPEGSVSTLKIQRTQQEDSAVYLCASRSDGYPYEQYFGPGTRLTVT.

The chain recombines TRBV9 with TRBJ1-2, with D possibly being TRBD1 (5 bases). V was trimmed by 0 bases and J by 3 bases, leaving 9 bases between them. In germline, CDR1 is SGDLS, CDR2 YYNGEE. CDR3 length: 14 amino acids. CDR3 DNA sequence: TGTGCCAGCAGCGTAGGTCAGGGAGACTATGGCTACACCTTC. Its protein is CASSVGQGDYGYTF.

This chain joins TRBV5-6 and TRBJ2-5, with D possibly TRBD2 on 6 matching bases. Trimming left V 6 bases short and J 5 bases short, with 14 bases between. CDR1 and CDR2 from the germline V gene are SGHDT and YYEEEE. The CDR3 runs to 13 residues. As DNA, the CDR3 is TGTGCCAGCACTCGGGGGACGGAGGAGACCCAGTACTTC. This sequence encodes CASTRGTEETQYF.

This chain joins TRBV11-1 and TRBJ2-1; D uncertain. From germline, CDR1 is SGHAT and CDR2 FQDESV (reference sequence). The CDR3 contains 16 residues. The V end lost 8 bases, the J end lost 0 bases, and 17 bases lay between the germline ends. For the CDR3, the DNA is TGTGCCAGCGGAAACCACGGTAAGGGCTCCTACAATGAGCAGTTCTTC. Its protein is CASGNHGKGSYNEQFF.